One sample yielded the 32 T cell receptor beta chains listed below, sequenced in a study of early T cells in non-severe SARS-CoV-2 infection. TCRdb redid the calling of the 5' RACE reads with MiXCR, one entry per CDR3 protein. This table holds fewer than 30,000 distinct CDR3 sequences, around 6% found once. Sequencing was performed on whole blood, taken at baseline. The receptors stem from an adult who was a healthcare worker with PCR-confirmed SARS-CoV-2 infection or an uninfected control (not recorded which).

This clonotype turned up a few times. V gene TRBV5-1 combines with J gene TRBJ2-5; D is possibly TRBD1 or TRBD2 (6 bases each). The V gene lost 4 bases and the J gene lost 2 bases, with 18 bases spanning the gap. The germline V gene has CDR1 SGHRS and CDR2 YFSETQ. This CDR3 is built from 16 residues. Here the CDR3 reads CASSAPGAGVQETQYF. CDR3 DNA sequence: TGCGCCAGCAGCGCCCCGGGGGCAGGGGTACAAGAGACCCAGTACTTC.

This clonotype was found many times. The gene calls are TRBV25-1 and TRBJ2-5, with D perhaps given as TRBD1 or TRBD2 (5 bases each). This CDR3 has 12 amino acids. The V end was cut by 7 bases, the J end by 1 base, with 7 bases between. The germline V gene has CDR1 MGHDK and CDR2 SYGVNS. In DNA form, the CDR3 reads TGTGCCAGCAAGGGACCCCAAGAGACCCAGTACTTC. Its protein is CASKGPQETQYF.

This clonotype was seen ten or more times. The chain combines TRBV7-9 with TRBJ2-1; TRBD2 might be the D (6 bases). Germline CDR1 and CDR2: SEHNR and FQNEAQ (reference sequence). This CDR3 is built from 17 residues. V was cut by 5 bases and J by 0 bases, with 17 bases left in between. DNA for the CDR3: TGTGCCAGCAGCCCGCGGGGAGCGGCGAGCTCCTACAATGAGCAGTTCTTC. It is translated as CASSPRGAASSYNEQFF.

The chain combines TRBV4-3 with TRBJ2-3; 9 bases agree with TRBD2. This CDR3 is built from 18 residues. V lost 1 base and J lost 3; bases outside the gene matches: 11. Germline assignment: CDR1 LGHNA and CDR2 YSLEER. CDR3 coding DNA: TGCGCCAGCAGCCAAGGGGCGGGGCGGGGGGGCTTGACAGATACGCAGTATTTT. Protein: CASSQGAGRGGLTDTQYF.

This clonotype has ten or more counts. The chain recombines TRBV25-1 with TRBJ2-7, with 7 bases lining up with TRBD1. The CDR3 is 16 residues long. V lost 2 bases to trimming and J lost 6 bases; unmatched junction nucleotides: 13. Germline CDR1 and CDR2: MGHDK and SYGVNS. The CDR3 coding sequence is TGTGCCAGCAGTGAAGGGGACCCGACAGGGTGGGTCGAGCAGTACTTC. This gives the protein CASSEGDPTGWVEQYF.

This clonotype was picked up many times. The chain joins TRBV7-8 to TRBJ2-7, with 13 positions matching TRBD2. Germline V gives CDR1 SGHVS, CDR2 FQNEAQ. The CDR3 has 16 residues. Losses at the gene ends were 3 bases for V and 7 bases for J; bases not matched to a gene: 9. For the CDR3, the DNA is TGTGCCAGCAGCTTCTCCGGACTAGCGGGAGTGGGTGAGCAGTACTTC. Encoded protein: CASSFSGLAGVGEQYF. The full variable domain, its missing parts supplied by reference TRBV7-8 and TRBJ2-7, is GAGVSQSPRYKVAKRGQDVALRCDPISGHVSLFWYQQALGQGPEFLTYFQNEAQLDKSGLPSDRFFAERPEGSVSTLKIQRTQQEDSAVYLCASSFSGLAGVGEQYFGPGTRLTVT.

The J gene is TRBJ2-5, the V gene TRBV6-5; D gene ambiguous. V lost 0 bases and J 5 bases, leaving 19 bases between the germline ends. This CDR3 comprises 17 residues. Germline values: CDR1 MNHEY, CDR2 SVGAGI. This CDR3 is CASSYSTLRRPWETQYF. CDR3 in DNA: TGTGCCAGCAGTTACTCAACGCTACGGCGGCCCTGGGAGACCCAGTACTTC.

This clonotype occurred many times. The chain employs TRBV18 and TRBJ1-2; 12 bases map to TRBD1. V dropped 3 bases and J dropped 2; count of bases not matched to a gene: 13. Germline V CDR1 and CDR2: KGHSH, LQKENI. The CDR3 has 19 residues. In DNA, the CDR3 is TGTGCCAGCTCACCGGGCCCGGGACAGGGGGCGCAGGGAAACTATGGCTACACCTTC. This translates into CASSPGPGQGAQGNYGYTF.

This clonotype counts as medium-sized. This chain connects TRBV30 to TRBJ1-5; no firm D call. Deletions cut 2 bases from V and 3 bases from J, with 8 bases between. Germline loops: CDR1 GTSNPN, CDR2 SVGIG (reference sequence). The CDR3 covers 13 residues. CDR3 DNA sequence: TGTGCCTGGAGTTACGGGTTCAATCAGCCCCAGCATTTT. This sequence encodes CAWSYGFNQPQHF. Based on the CDR3 plus reference TRBV30 and TRBJ1-5, the full variable domain is SQTIHQWPATLVQPVGSPLSLECTVEGTSNPNLYWYRQAAGRGLQLLFYSVGIGQISSEVPQNLSASRPQDRQFILSSKKLLLSDSGFYLCAWSYGFNQPQHFGDGTRLSIL.

This clonotype was recorded many times. The chain uses TRBV6-2 or TRBV6-3 and TRBJ2-3; 9 bases line up with TRBD2. The V and J ends lost 8 bases and 2 bases, in that order; junction bases with no gene match: 8. Germline loops: CDR1 MNHEY, CDR2 SVGEGT. The CDR3 covers 15 residues. The CDR3 loop is CASGAGTSTTDTQYF. The CDR3 DNA is TGTGCCAGCGGAGCCGGGACTAGCACCACAGATACGCAGTATTTT.

This clonotype has at least ten counts. The rearrangement uses TRBV27 and TRBJ2-3, with 7 bases that match TRBD1. Germline trimming cut 6 bases from V and 0 bases from J; bases unmatched to any gene: 6. This CDR3 is built from 15 residues. The germline CDR1 and CDR2 sequences are MNHEY and SMNVEV (reference sequence). DNA for the CDR3: TGTGCCAGCAGCCAGGGACAGACTAGCACAGATACGCAGTATTTT. This codes for CASSQGQTSTDTQYF.

The chain uses TRBV30 and TRBJ1-1; the match to TRBD1 covers 7 bases. From germline, CDR1 is GTSNPN and CDR2 SVGIG (reference sequence). The CDR3 sequence is 15 residues long. J gave up 3 bases and V 0 bases, and 7 bases lay outside the gene matches. The CDR3 sequence is CAWSVIGRGDTEAFF. CDR3 sequence (DNA): TGTGCCTGGAGTGTAATCGGCAGGGGGGACACTGAAGCTTTCTTT.

This clonotype was seen many times. J is TRBJ1-1 and V is TRBV12-3 or TRBV12-4, with D maybe TRBD1 (6 bases). V lost 6 bases and J 0 bases, leaving 17 bases between the germline ends. The CDR3 sequence is 16 residues long. CDR3 loop: CASRANPGHMNTEAFF. DNA for the CDR3: TGTGCCAGCAGGGCGAACCCGGGACATATGAACACTGAAGCTTTCTTT.

This clonotype was observed at least ten times. The chain couples TRBV6-2 or TRBV6-3 to TRBJ1-2; D not certain. This CDR3 has 16 amino acids. The V gene lost 3 bases and the J gene lost 1 base, with 15 bases spanning the gap. Per germline, CDR1 MNHEY and CDR2 SVGEGT. For the CDR3, the DNA is TGTGCCAGCAGTTATGATCCAGGCGTTCTTAACTATGGCTACACCTTC. Its translation is CASSYDPGVLNYGYTF.

This clonotype was seen many times. V and J are TRBV11-2 and TRBJ2-4; a possible D gene is TRBD1 (5 bases). The CDR3 spans 14 residues. V lost 7 bases to trimming and J lost 5 bases, with 15 bases between them. Germline V gives CDR1 SGHAT, CDR2 FQNNGV. The CDR3 is CASTLGHLENIQYF. CDR3 sequence (DNA): TGTGCCAGCACCCTAGGACACCTCGAAAACATTCAGTACTTC.

This clonotype was counted a few times. The CDR3 reads CASSDLADPYEQYF. Here the CDR3 DNA reads TGTGCCAGCAGCGATTTAGCGGATCCCTACGAGCAGTACTTC. The chain carries TRBV28 and TRBJ2-7, with a weak D call TRBD2 (6 bases). Germline CDR1 MDHEN, CDR2 SYDVKM. The ends were cut back, 6 bases at V and 2 bases at J, with 14 bases in the middle. This CDR3 comprises 14 residues.

This clonotype showed up just a few times. The chain uses TRBV6-5 and TRBJ2-7; D gene uncertain. The V end lost 0 bases, the J end lost 6 bases, and 15 bases lay between the germline ends. The CDR3 is 15 amino acids. Per the germline V gene, CDR1 is MNHEY and CDR2 is SVGAGI. The CDR3 region is CASSYSGLSAPEQYF. DNA for the CDR3: TGTGCCAGCAGTTACTCAGGGTTGTCTGCTCCCGAGCAGTACTTC.

This clonotype came up many times. The rearrangement links TRBV29-1 to TRBJ2-5; 7 nucleotides align to TRBD1. This CDR3 spans 13 amino acids. V lost 4 bases, J lost 5 bases, and 7 bases stayed unmatched. The V gene's germline CDR1 is SQVTM and CDR2 ANQGSEA. DNA for the CDR3: TGCAGCGTTGTAAAGGGGGCAACGGAGACCCAGTACTTC. Its translation: CSVVKGATETQYF.

This clonotype was seen more than once but under ten times. CDR3 in amino acids: CASSRLAGSYEQYF. As DNA, the CDR3 is TGTGCCAGCAGTCGACTAGCGGGCTCCTACGAGCAGTACTTC. This sequence joins TRBV12-3 or TRBV12-4 and TRBJ2-7; 10 bases fit TRBD2. This CDR3 has 14 residues. Trimming removed 5 bases from V and 0 bases from J; junction bases left unmatched: 1.

This clonotype was seen at least ten times. The V gene is TRBV5-6, the J gene TRBJ1-2; TRBD1 matches at 7 bases. V shed 3 bases, J shed 1 base, and the junction held 6 bases outside the gene matches. The CDR3 spans 15 residues. Germline CDR1 and CDR2: SGHDT and YYEEEE. CDR3 loop: CASSWIDRDNYGYTF. The CDR3, as DNA: TGTGCCAGCAGCTGGATCGACAGGGATAACTATGGCTACACCTTC.

This clonotype appeared many times. The chain joins TRBV27 to TRBJ2-1; 7 bases fit TRBD2. Unmatched junction bases numbered 5, after V lost 2 bases and J lost 4 bases. Germline V lookup: CDR1 MNHEY, CDR2 SMNVEV (reference sequence). The CDR3 is 15 residues long. In DNA, the CDR3 is TGTGCCAGCAGTTTAGGATCTAGCGGATACAATGAGCAGTTCTTC. Translating gives CASSLGSSGYNEQFF.

This clonotype appeared many times. V is TRBV5-1 and J is TRBJ2-1; 8 bases fit TRBD2. Trimming at V came to 3 bases and at J to 9 bases, leaving 11 bases not matched to a gene. The CDR3 is 15 amino acids. The germline V gene encodes CDR1 SGHRS and CDR2 YFSETQ. CDR3 loop: CASSSGAGLELEQFF. CDR3 DNA sequence: TGCGCCAGCAGCTCGGGGGCGGGACTAGAGCTTGAGCAGTTCTTC.

There are many counts of this clonotype. This chain uses TRBV3-1 with TRBJ2-7; D perhaps matches TRBD1 (5 bases). CDR1 and CDR2 (germline): LGHDT, YNNKEL (reference sequence). The CDR3 is 14 amino acids. V dropped 4 bases and J dropped 5 bases, with 15 bases sitting between them. The CDR3 DNA is TGTGCCAGCAGCCCTCTCAGGGATACAAACGAGCAGTACTTC. Translating gives CASSPLRDTNEQYF.

This clonotype was counted ten times or more. The rearrangement uses TRBV5-1 and TRBJ2-5; 10 nucleotides line up with TRBD2. Trimming removed 1 base from V and 5 bases from J; junction bases left unmatched: 5. Germline V CDR1 and CDR2: SGHRS, YFSETQ. The CDR3 runs 15 residues. CDR3 residues: CASSLSAGGSETQYF. The CDR3 DNA is TGCGCCAGCAGCTTGTCAGCGGGGGGGTCTGAGACCCAGTACTTC.

This clonotype has a handful of counts. The chain links TRBV9 to TRBJ2-6; TRBD1 might be the D (5 bases). CDR1 is SGDLS and CDR2 is YYNGEE in the germline V gene. This CDR3 contains 15 residues. V lost 3 bases to trimming and J lost 1 base, with 8 bases between them. The DNA of the CDR3 is TGTGCCAGCAGCGCGGCAGGGTCTGGGGCCAACGTCCTGACTTTC. Translation: CASSAAGSGANVLTF.

This clonotype was counted many times. The chain uses TRBV30 and TRBJ2-3, with TRBD2 identical over 13 bases. The J segment lost 2 bases and the V segment lost 2 bases, leaving 7 bases of the junction unmatched. Germline CDR1 and CDR2: GTSNPN and SVGIG (reference sequence). CDR3 size: 17 residues. CDR3 protein: CAWSQGLAGIYTDTQYF. CDR3 in DNA: TGTGCCTGGAGTCAGGGACTAGCGGGGATTTACACAGATACGCAGTATTTT.

This clonotype was found many times. The CDR3 is CASSWRRSGANVLTF. The CDR3 region has the DNA TGTGCCAGCAGTTGGCGACGCTCTGGGGCCAACGTCCTGACTTTC. The chain has TRBV12-3 or TRBV12-4 and TRBJ2-6; D is uncertain. The V end was cut by 4 bases, the J end by 0 bases, with 7 bases between. This CDR3 is 15 amino acids long.

The table lists this clonotype with many counts. The V call is TRBV12-3 or TRBV12-4, the J call TRBJ2-7; 9 nucleotides agree with TRBD2. This CDR3 contains 18 residues. Trimming at V came to 3 bases and at J to 3 bases, leaving 15 bases not matched to a gene. The CDR3 here is CASSFHRLLLAGFYEQYF. Here the CDR3 DNA reads TGTGCCAGCAGTTTTCACCGCTTGCTGCTAGCGGGATTCTACGAGCAGTACTTC.

In this sample, this clonotype turned up many times. The chain has TRBV30 and TRBJ2-7; perhaps D is TRBD1 or TRBD2 (5 bases each). The germline gives CDR1 GTSNPN, CDR2 SVGIG (reference sequence). The CDR3 contains 14 residues. Trimming pared 2 bases from V and 9 bases from J, leaving 20 bases between. CDR3 amino acids: CAWSTGLSITRQYF. Written as DNA, the CDR3 is TGTGCCTGGAGTACAGGACTGTCTATTACGAGGCAGTACTTC.

This clonotype has just a few counts. This rearrangement joins TRBV12-3 or TRBV12-4 to TRBJ1-6, with TRBD1 identical over 8 bases. The junction had 6 bases not matched to a gene; V was cut back by 6 bases and J by 5 bases. CDR3 size: 15 residues. The CDR3 region has the DNA TGTGCCAGCAGACGAGGGACAGGCCATAATTCACCCCTCCACTTT. Protein sequence: CASRRGTGHNSPLHF.

The rearrangement joins TRBV6-1 to TRBJ2-7; no clear D gene. This CDR3 has 14 residues. Per germline, CDR1 MNHNS and CDR2 SASEGT. V was shortened by 6 bases and J by 1 base, with 13 bases between the two germline ends. The CDR3 is CASSPRHQSYEQYF. CDR3 DNA sequence: TGTGCCAGCAGCCCTAGACACCAATCCTACGAGCAGTACTTC.

This clonotype is judged medium-sized. J is TRBJ2-5 and V is TRBV28; D might be TRBD2 (6 bases). The germline V gene encodes CDR1 MDHEN and CDR2 SYDVKM. V lost 5 bases and J 5 bases, leaving 15 bases between the germline ends. The CDR3 is 14 residues long. The CDR3 nucleotides read TGTGCCAGCAGTCCATCATTCGGAGGGGAGACCCAGTACTTC. This encodes CASSPSFGGETQYF.